The following is a TCR beta chain sequence with its context. Its cognate antigen is unknown. A much larger clone sits a single nucleotide away, making a read error possible. This specimen comes from a study of blood T cells in healthy people across ages. General study results and limits: Naive T cell percentage showed a strong correlation with the diversity of TCR beta.

The CDR3 contains 14 residues. Trimming shortened V by 11 bases and J by 2 bases, and 17 bases separated the two germline ends. Germline loops: CDR1 PRHDT, CDR2 FYEKMQ (reference sequence). Together with a sample-barcoded 5' primer, a J-beta primer mix was included in a second PCR lasting about 7 to 12 cycles. Each cDNA molecule carried a tag from a template-switch adaptor that contained 12 random nucleotides. Samples each returned at least 3 million CDR3-containing paired-end reads. TCRdb re-called the 5' RACE reads with MiXCR, one entry per CDR3 protein. The sample lists some 760,000 distinct CDR3 sequences; 20% to 25% were seen once. This sample also appeared in a second study, on T cells of mothers and their children.

This sequence originates from a boy between 5 and 17 years old in good health. This chain links TRBV13 with TRBJ2-3; no firm D call. The sequenced material came from blood. The CDR3 is CASCPRTNTDTQYF. The CDR3 DNA sequence: TGTGCCTCCTGCCCCCGCACTAACACAGATACGCAGTATTTT.